This TCR beta chain is drawn from a study of OX40 agonist ivuxolimab in advanced cancers. In the study overall: Ivuxolimab, which targeted the costimulatory receptor OX40 (CD134), was an agonistic, fully human IgG2 monoclonal antibody. Intravenous ivuxolimab was administered to patients every 2 weeks at six dose levels: 0.01, 0.1, 0.3, 1.5, 3 and 10 mg/kg. Among the 50 to 55 dose-escalation patients, around 19 had hepatocellular carcinoma, roughly 15 melanoma, 9 renal cell carcinoma and 9 head and neck cancer. A male proportion of roughly 85% and a mean age of about 60 years, ranging from about 23 to 90, were recorded for the dose-escalation cohort. Patients were allowed to have had prior anti-PD-1, anti-PD-L1 or anti-CTLA-4 therapy, and approximately 41% of the dose-escalation patients had previously received checkpoint inhibitors. Three dose-escalation patients achieved partial responses, one with hepatocellular carcinoma and two with cutaneous melanoma. Peripheral TCRbeta sequencing aimed to test whether ivuxolimab altered TCR sequence diversity and caused clonal T-cell expansion. The paper covers the monotherapy dose-escalation part of the phase I ivuxolimab trial, which included N ≈ 57 patients.

The trial excluded patients who had a history of autoimmune disease or who were on systemic immunosuppression. Peripheral blood for TCR sequencing was collected from all dose cohorts at baseline, on cycle 4 day 1, and on cycle 7 day 1. The samples were drawn from a first-in-human, open-label, multicenter phase I dose-escalation trial of ivuxolimab. Adults with locally advanced or metastatic melanoma, renal cell carcinoma, hepatocellular carcinoma or head and neck squamous cell carcinoma were enrolled in the trial. Before TCR sequencing, CD4+ and CD8+ T cells were separately sorted from peripheral blood. To sequence the TCRbeta CDR3 region, genomic DNA was isolated from the sorted cells. TCRbeta CDR3 regions were sequenced using the immunoSEQ Assay. TCRdb carries this immuneACCESS record with in-frame sequences only. Its versions omit some clonotypes, under half of them owing to an unresolved V gene in the studies checked, with the rest unexplained. This sample lists fewer than 25,000 clones; 75% to 85% were detected once. Of the sample, approximately 56% is held by the ten largest clones.

The study at large found these results: Low levels of normalized T-cell clonal expansion were also seen in some patients who did not respond. The antigen specificity of the peripheral T cells that underwent clonal expansion was not determined. At doses of 0.1 to 3.0 mg/kg, clonal expansion of both CD4+ and CD8+ T cells in blood was seen between baseline and week 6. Partial responders in the 0.1-3.0 mg/kg groups had among the lowest normalized peripheral clonal expansion, especially among CD8+ T cells. On average, CD8+ T cells showed more expanded clones than CD4+ T cells after ivuxolimab.

From the cysteine through the phenylalanine, the CDR3 covers 12 amino acids. Of all the DNA, just the CDR3 is kept, 36 bases in frame from base 1. The germline V gene (reference sequence) provides CDR1 LNHDA and CDR2 SQIVND. Trimming costs V 4 bases and J 8 bases, and their ends lie 9 bases apart. Judged by its sample share, this clone qualifies as medium-sized (0.01 to 0.1%). Which antigen it targets is not known. Per-base quality was not reported, and no clone a single base away is much larger than it. Material: CD4+ or CD8+ T cells sorted from blood, obtained in a trial of the OX40 agonist ivuxolimab. This receptor was obtained from an adult with an advanced solid tumor such as melanoma, head and neck, liver or kidney cancer. Rearrangement joined TRBV19 to TRBJ2-1; TRBD2 is perhaps the D gene, given 6 matching bases. CDR3 reads: CASSTAGYEQFF. The DNA sequence is TGTGCCAGTAGTACCGCGGGGTATGAGCAGTTCTTC. Extended through the reference TRBV19 and TRBJ2-1 proteins, this CDR3 yields the full variable domain: DGGITQSPKYLFRKEGQNVTLSCEQNLNHDAMYWYRQDPGQGLRLIYYSQIVNDFQKGDIAEGYSVSREKKESFPLTVTSAQKNPTAFYLCASSTAGYEQFFGPGTRLTVL.